The source of this T cell receptor beta chain is a study of blood T cell repertoires in COVID-19. Per the original data handling: How many nucleated cells were present was estimated from reference gene primer amplification. Some clones are missing from TCRdb's copy, which holds only in-frame ones; the method was immunoSEQ multiplex PCR. V and J calls and clone size are as listed in that table; D and trimming were resolved from the DNA. The sample has about 190,000 clones; about 89% are singletons. The CDR3 totals 13 residues. V was clipped by 3 bases and J by 7 bases; unmatched bases: 2. Germline lookup yields CDR1 SGHDT and CDR2 YYEEEE.

The TCR originated in a man aged 35-49 years with acute or convalescent COVID-19. The specimen sequenced was peripheral blood. This chain uses TRBV5-6 with TRBJ2-1, with 9 positions matching TRBD1. This CDR3 reads CASSSTGGNEQFF. The CDR3 bases are TGTGCCAGCAGCTCGACAGGGGGGAATGAGCAGTTCTTC.